The 14 T cell receptor beta chains presented below share a single source sample, sequenced in a study of blood T cell repertoires in COVID-19. Some clones are missing from TCRdb's copy, which holds only in-frame ones; the method was immunoSEQ multiplex PCR. The sample holds some 37,000 clones, 90% seen once. What was sequenced was peripheral blood. The receptor set was obtained from a human donor in a cohort sampled during active COVID-19.

The rearrangement joins TRBV5-5 to TRBJ1-1; D is unclear. Germline CDR1 is SGHKS and CDR2 is YYEKEE (reference sequence). Trimming took off 4 bases at V and 1 base at J, with 14 bases between the two ends. The CDR3 totals 15 residues. The CDR3 DNA sequence: TGTGCCAGCAGCCCTGCGGTGGTCTCGAACACTGAAGCTTTCTTT. Amino acid sequence: CASSPAVVSNTEAFF. Full variable domain (remainder filled in from reference TRBV5-5 and TRBJ1-1): DAGVTQSPTHLIKTRGQQVTLRCSPISGHKSVSWYQQVLGQGPQFIFQYYEKEERGRGNFPDRFSARQFPNYSSELNVNALLLGDSALYLCASSPAVVSNTEAFFGQGTRLTVV.

The chain couples TRBV25-1 to TRBJ2-3; D gene unclear. The CDR3 sequence is 15 residues long. From germline, CDR1 is MGHDK and CDR2 SYGVNS. With 1 base removed from V and 6 bases from J, the gap between germline ends came to 14 bases. The CDR3 region is CASSEFDLSRDTQYF. The CDR3 coding sequence is TGTGCCAGCAGTGAATTCGACCTGTCCAGGGATACGCAGTATTTT.

This chain joins TRBV4-1 and TRBJ2-1; TRBD2 agrees at 7 bases. J gave up 4 bases and V 2 bases, and 11 bases lay outside the gene matches. The germline CDR1 and CDR2 sequences are MGHRA and YSYEKL. CDR3 size: 17 residues. The CDR3 protein is CASSQSPLAGLYNEQFF. The CDR3 region has the DNA TGCGCCAGCAGCCAATCGCCTTTAGCGGGCCTGTACAATGAGCAGTTCTTC.

V and J are TRBV5-1 and TRBJ2-3; no clear D. Per germline, CDR1 SGHRS and CDR2 YFSETQ. Trimming shortened V by 1 base and J by 5 bases, and 8 bases separated the two germline ends. The CDR3 loop spans 13 amino acids. The CDR3 sequence: CASSLRRGDTQYF. CDR3 nucleotides: TGCGCCAGCAGCTTGCGGCGCGGAGATACGCAGTATTTT.

The V call is TRBV7-2, the J call TRBJ2-1; D possibly corresponds to TRBD2 (5 bases). The ends were cut back, 2 bases at V and 2 bases at J, with 13 bases in the middle. The CDR3 covers 16 residues. Germline CDR1 is SGHTA and CDR2 is FQGNSA. CDR3 region: CASSLRESLPYNEQFF. CDR3 bases: TGTGCCAGCAGCTTACGGGAATCCCTCCCCTACAATGAGCAGTTCTTC.

This chain links TRBV19 with TRBJ1-5; possible D gene TRBD1, 6 bases. Deletions cut 5 bases from V and 1 base from J, with 15 bases between. The CDR3 contains 16 residues. The germline V gene has CDR1 LNHDA and CDR2 SQIVND (reference sequence). Written as DNA, the CDR3 is TGTGCCAGTAGTCTGGGTTCAGGGGCGAGCAATCAGCCCCAGCATTTT. This codes for CASSLGSGASNQPQHF. Drawing the rest from reference TRBV19 and TRBJ1-5, the complete variable domain is DGGITQSPKYLFRKEGQNVTLSCEQNLNHDAMYWYRQDPGQGLRLIYYSQIVNDFQKGDIAEGYSVSREKKESFPLTVTSAQKNPTAFYLCASSLGSGASNQPQHFGDGTRLSIL.

The V and J genes are TRBV18 and TRBJ1-4; possibly TRBD1 for D (5 bases). The CDR3 covers 14 residues. V lost 4 bases to trimming and J lost 8 bases, with 14 bases between them. The germline V gene encodes CDR1 KGHSH and CDR2 LQKENI. The CDR3 is CASSLNVGGEKLFF. CDR3 DNA: TGTGCCAGCTCACTTAACGTCGGGGGGGAAAAACTGTTTTTT.

V usage is TRBV28 and J usage is TRBJ2-7; TRBD2 matches at 9 bases. Germline CDR1 and CDR2: MDHEN and SYDVKM. The CDR3 runs 16 residues. V lost 6 bases to trimming and J lost 2 bases; unmatched junction nucleotides: 11. The CDR3 sequence: CASRKDGGRAAYEQYF. In nucleotides, the CDR3 is TGTGCCAGCAGGAAGGACGGCGGGAGGGCCGCCTACGAGCAGTACTTC.

The rearrangement links TRBV5-1 to TRBJ1-4, with D maybe TRBD1 (5 bases). Deletions cut 0 bases from V and 7 bases from J, with 10 bases between. CDR1 SGHRS and CDR2 YFSETQ come from the germline V gene. This CDR3 spans 14 amino acids. The CDR3 nucleotides are TGCGCCAGCAGCTTGGATGGGGCTGGTGAAAAACTGTTTTTT. The encoded protein is CASSLDGAGEKLFF.

The genes are TRBV7-2 and TRBJ1-1; D not certain. CDR1 is SGHTA, CDR2 FQGNSA, per germline. Trimming took 5 bases from V and 10 from J, leaving 20 bases between them. The CDR3 is 14 amino acids. The CDR3 loop reads CASSPQTTGTGAFF. The CDR3 coding sequence is TGTGCCAGCAGCCCCCAAACGACGGGAACCGGAGCTTTCTTT.

This chain uses TRBV5-1 with TRBJ2-2; tentatively, D is TRBD2 (5 bases). Trimming left V 2 bases short and J 2 bases short, with 16 bases between. Germline CDR1 reads SGHRS; CDR2 reads YFSETQ. The CDR3 covers 17 residues. The CDR3 region is CASSLTFSELNTGELFF. In DNA form, the CDR3 reads TGCGCCAGCAGCTTAACGTTTAGCGAACTCAACACCGGGGAGCTGTTTTTT.

The chain is built from TRBV19 and TRBJ2-3; 11 bases are a match to TRBD1. The trim removed 3 bases at V and 3 bases at J, leaving 2 bases unmatched. Germline V gene lookup returns CDR1 LNHDA and CDR2 SQIVND (reference sequence). The CDR3 sequence is 15 residues long. The CDR3 DNA sequence: TGTGCCAGTAGTATCGGGACAGGGGGAACAGATACGCAGTATTTT. Protein: CASSIGTGGTDTQYF.

The V and J genes are TRBV27 and TRBJ1-5; 8 bases map to TRBD1. This CDR3 spans 14 amino acids. Unmatched junction bases numbered 7, after V lost 5 bases and J lost 7 bases. CDR1 is MNHEY and CDR2 is SMNVEV in the germline V gene (reference sequence). The DNA for the CDR3 is TGTGCCAGCAGTCCTGGACAGGGAGACCAGCCCCAGCATTTT. It codes for CASSPGQGDQPQHF.

This clone was picked up one time. The V gene is TRBV21-1, the J gene TRBJ2-7; TRBD1 reflects the table's D call only, with no check against the DNA. TRBV21-1 represents a pseudogene. The CDR3 runs to 15 residues. The CDR3 DNA follows: TGTGCCAGCAGCAGCGGGACAGCTTCTCAATACGAGCAGTACTTC. Encoded protein: CASSSGTASQYEQYF.